Shown below are 6 T cell receptor beta chains from a single sample sequenced in a study of cytomegalovirus exposure and HLA in healthy donors. The study ran its PCR with 60 Vbeta and 13 Jbeta primers. The repertoire was sequenced with immunoSEQ multiplex PCR; TCRdb's copy has only in-frame clones and lacks some. This sample yields under 200,000 clones, of which about 68% are seen a single time; approximately 2.3% belongs to the top ten. The source material was PBMCs. These receptors came from a female donor in good health and CMV-seronegative.

The chain employs TRBV30 and TRBJ2-4, with D perhaps TRBD1 (6 bases). Per germline, CDR1 GTSNPN and CDR2 SVGIG (reference sequence). Trimming shortened V by 5 bases and J by 2 bases, and 22 bases separated the two germline ends. CDR3 size: 17 residues. CDR3 sequence reads: CAWLDLHRDHTKNIQYF. The CDR3 nucleotides are TGTGCCTGGTTGGACCTCCACAGGGACCACACCAAAAACATTCAGTACTTC.

The rearrangement links TRBV7-2 to TRBJ2-2; D possibly corresponds to TRBD2 (5 bases). CDR3 length: 15 residues. Trimming took 5 bases from V and 4 from J, leaving 14 bases between them. Germline assignment: CDR1 SGHTA and CDR2 FQGNSA. CDR3 sequence (DNA): TGTGCCAGCAGCCCCGCCCTAGCAGGCACCGGGGAGCTGTTTTTT. Encoded protein: CASSPALAGTGELFF.

The chain employs TRBV6-1 and TRBJ2-3; D is perhaps TRBD2 (5 bases). In germline, CDR1 is MNHNS, CDR2 SASEGT. CDR3 length equals 13 residues. V was pared by 6 bases and J by 4 bases, with 11 bases between. The CDR3 DNA reads as TGTGCCAGCAGACTCGGGGAACCAGATACGCAGTATTTT. This translates into CASRLGEPDTQYF.

The J gene is TRBJ1-2, the V gene TRBV18, with a tentative D call TRBD1 (6 bases). CDR1 is KGHSH, CDR2 LQKENI, per germline. The CDR3 is made up of 13 amino acids. Trimming removed 6 bases at V and 5 bases at J, with 13 bases between. CDR3 nucleotide sequence: TGTGCCAGCTCGCAGGGGCGCGGGTATGGCTACACCTTC. Protein product: CASSQGRGYGYTF.

V gene TRBV7-8 combines with J gene TRBJ2-3; TRBD2 agrees at 10 bases. Per germline, CDR1 SGHVS and CDR2 FQNEAQ. V gave up 5 bases and J gave up 1 base; unmatched junction bases: 6. This CDR3 has 16 amino acids. Here the CDR3 DNA reads TGTGCCAGCAGCAAACGGACTAGCGGACGCACAGATACGCAGTATTTT. Its protein is CASSKRTSGRTDTQYF. Full variable domain (missing parts from reference TRBV7-8 and TRBJ2-3): GAGVSQSPRYKVAKRGQDVALRCDPISGHVSLFWYQQALGQGPEFLTYFQNEAQLDKSGLPSDRFFAERPEGSVSTLKIQRTQQEDSAVYLCASSKRTSGRTDTQYFGPGTRLTVL.

V gene TRBV11-2 combines with J gene TRBJ1-1; D is undetermined. CDR3 length: 13 residues. Germline V gives CDR1 SGHAT, CDR2 FQNNGV. V was pared by 3 bases and J by 0 bases, with 5 bases between. The CDR3 DNA reads TGTGCCAGCAGCTTGCGAGTGAACACTGAAGCTTTCTTT. It specifies CASSLRVNTEAFF.